This T cell receptor beta chain was recovered during a study of blood T cells in healthy people across ages (dated by TCRdb to the mid-2010s). At the level of the whole study: In model experiments, roughly one uniquely barcoded TCR beta cDNA molecule per two T cells was captured by template switching. Using deep sequencing normalized with unique cDNA molecular identifiers, the study measured how TCR beta repertoire diversity changes with age. Four age groups were formed from the donors: young (average approximately 15 years), middle-aged (approximately 39), aged (62) and long-lived (about 75). Donors of different ages were randomly distributed across sequencing lanes to avoid experimental bias. Two additional independent replicas of 1 million unique cDNA reads from the same blood draw were analyzed for two donors (one aged 18 to 30 and one aged 80 or older).

Per the germline V gene, LGHNA is the CDR1 and YSLEER is the CDR2. V sheds 0 bases and J sheds 0 bases, leaving 9 bases between their ends. The CDR3 goes from the cysteine to the phenylalanine over 17 residues. This entry keeps only the CDR3 DNA: 51 bases, framed from base 1. Libraries came from 5' RACE. The sample was run on an Illumina HiSeq 2500. A second PCR of about 7 to 12 cycles was run with a J-beta primer mix and a sample-barcoded 5' primer. Each TCR beta cDNA molecule received a unique molecular identifier from a template-switch 5' adaptor carrying 12 random nucleotides. Each sample yielded at least 3 million CDR3-containing paired-end reads. First-strand cDNA was synthesized from all RNA with the Mint cDNA synthesis kit, primed by a TRBC-specific oligonucleotide. After uracil-DNA glycosylase treatment, a first 18-cycle PCR used universal primers M1SS and BC2_uni_R on all cDNA. As for how the authors treated the data: For normalization, 1 million high-quality reads were randomly selected from each sample, with every read carrying a distinct molecular identifier. Instead of being binned into consensus sequences, reads that shared molecular identifiers were thrown out. CDR3 identification, clonotype clustering and error correction used MiTCR with a Q25 quality threshold and the strictest error-elimination algorithm. A nonparametric unseen species model using Euler transformation provided a lower-bound estimate of total TCR beta diversity. Using fastp trimming at Q25 and MiXCR clonotype assembly, TCRdb reanalyzed the public sequencing data and kept in-frame beta chains. Identical CDR3 proteins give one entry, which carries the most common genes and DNA. TCRdb assigned the V and J calls; the authors' analysis was not used. The sample has some 790,000 distinct CDR3 sequences on record, less than 35% of them singletons. Of the sample, roughly 17% is held by the ten largest clones.

Many counts were recorded for this clonotype. This clone's antigen is unknown. No much larger clone is present one base from it, and per-base qualities are unavailable. The donors were 40 or so Caucasian individuals from Russia, aged roughly 6 to 90 years, who were systemically healthy. Each donor gave ten milliliters of peripheral blood, drawn into EDTA-treated Vacutainer tubes. Ficoll-Paque density-gradient centrifugation was used to isolate PBMCs, with at least 6.5 million per sample. Trizol reagent was used to extract total RNA from the PBMCs, yielding at least 6 micrograms per sample. Naive CD45RAhigh/CD27high T cell percentages were measured by flow cytometry on a PBMC aliquot from every donor. On the study overall, not on this receptor specifically: The percentage of naive T cells measured by flow cytometry correlated strongly with observed TCR beta diversity. Compared with the aged group, the long-lived group had more naive CD4+ T cells, fewer expanded clones and increased TCR diversity, a pattern suggesting age selection. Observed TCR beta diversity per million T cells fell roughly linearly with age, and a significant reduction was already apparent by age roughly 40. Total diversity estimates from one million sequenced T cells were considered lower bounds and underestimates. Since profiling was done on bulk unsorted PBMCs, naive and antigen-experienced compartments could not be conclusively compared. Donor CMV infection status was unknown, potentially confounding age-related changes in expanded clonotypes.

The receptor comes from a woman of 80 years or more in good health. Sequenced input: blood. Rearrangement joined TRBV4-3 to TRBJ2-6; no D gene can be assigned with confidence. The DNA reads TGCGCCAGCAGCCAAGAACACGCTAGCTCTGGGGCCAACGTCCTGACTTTC. It encodes CASSQEHASSGANVLTF.